What follows are 17 T cell receptor beta chains derived from one specimen sequenced in a study of radiation and T cells in renal cell carcinoma. TCRdb's table, derived via immunoSEQ multiplex PCR, lists solely in-frame clones and lacks some. The sample carries about 130,000 clones, around 82% recorded once. Sample time point: blood 2 weeks post-SBRT. This sample's treatment: 15 Gy SBRT to primary tumor, nephrectomy 4 weeks later. Here the sequenced sample was blood, taken from a patient whose treatment included radiotherapy and nephrectomy. The source of these receptors is a man aged 45 to 65 with renal cell carcinoma.

The V call is TRBV5-1, the J call TRBJ2-3; D not certain. V lost 6 bases, J lost 1 base, and 15 bases lay in between. Germline V lookup: CDR1 SGHRS, CDR2 YFSETQ. The CDR3 runs to 15 residues. The CDR3 DNA reads TGCGCCAGCACCCCTACCGTATTTGGCACAGATACGCAGTATTTT. Residues: CASTPTVFGTDTQYF.

This chain links TRBV4-1 with TRBJ2-1; D might be TRBD1 or TRBD2, each matching 5 bases. The V and J ends lost 1 base and 7 bases respectively, with 20 bases between them. There are 17 residues in the CDR3. Germline CDR1 MGHRA, CDR2 YSYEKL. The CDR3 loop is CASSQAFAGTFGNEQFF. CDR3 nucleotide sequence: TGCGCCAGCAGCCAAGCATTCGCAGGGACCTTCGGGAATGAGCAGTTCTTC.

The chain is built from TRBV9 and TRBJ2-7; 7 bases align to TRBD1. CDR1 is SGDLS and CDR2 is YYNGEE in the germline V gene. The length of the CDR3 is 14 residues. V gave up 0 bases and J gave up 2 bases; unmatched junction bases: 2. CDR3 sequence (DNA): TGTGCCAGCAGCGTAGGTGACAGGGCCTACGAGCAGTACTTC. It translates to CASSVGDRAYEQYF. Full variable domain (outside the CDR3, taken from reference TRBV9 and TRBJ2-7): DSGVTQTPKHLITATGQRVTLRCSPRSGDLSVYWYQQSLDQGLQFLIQYYNGEERAKGNILERFSAQQFPDLHSELNLSSLELGDSALYFCASSVGDRAYEQYFGPGTRLTVT.

A single count supports this clone. The chain is built from TRBV9 and TRBJ1-5; 8 nucleotides agree with TRBD1. This CDR3 is built from 15 residues. The germline CDR1 and CDR2 sequences are SGDLS and YYNGEE. V dropped 3 bases and J dropped 8; count of bases not matched to a gene: 10. CDR3 in amino acids: CASSAGQGRGEPQHF. CDR3 sequence (DNA): TGTGCCAGCAGCGCCGGACAGGGTAGGGGAGAGCCCCAGCATTTT.

The V gene is TRBV28, the J gene TRBJ2-3; D possibly corresponds to TRBD2 (6 bases). Per the germline V gene, CDR1 is MDHEN and CDR2 is SYDVKM. The CDR3 runs to 13 residues. The V end was cut by 6 bases, the J end by 3 bases, with 10 bases between. Here the CDR3 reads CASRLGTTDTQYF. CDR3 nucleotides: TGTGCCAGCAGGCTCGGGACTACAGATACGCAGTATTTT. The full variable domain, in which reference TRBV28 and TRBJ2-3 provide the parts outside the CDR3, is DVKVTQSSRYLVKRTGEKVFLECVQDMDHENMFWYRQDPGLGLRLIYFSYDVKMKEKGDIPEGYSVSREKKERFSLILESASTNQTSMYLCASRLGTTDTQYFGPGTRLTVL.

This clone showed up many times. J is TRBJ1-2 and V is TRBV7-9; TRBD1 matches at 7 bases. Trimming cost V 8 bases and J 2 bases; bases outside gene matches: 2. This CDR3 contains 12 residues. Germline V gene data show CDR1 as SEHNR and CDR2 as FQNEAQ (reference sequence). DNA for the CDR3: TGTGCCAGCTGGGGACAGAACTATGGCTACACCTTC. It translates to CASWGQNYGYTF.

V is TRBV6-4 and J is TRBJ2-3; TRBD1 matches 7 bases. V shed 6 bases, J shed 0 bases, and the junction held 6 bases outside the gene matches. The CDR3 spans 15 residues. Germline CDR1 is MRHNA and CDR2 is SNTAGT. CDR3 sequence reads: CASSEQGTSTDTQYF. The CDR3 DNA is TGTGCCAGCAGCGAACAGGGGACAAGCACAGATACGCAGTATTTT.

This clone was detected once. The chain recombines TRBV4-1 with TRBJ2-7, with D maybe TRBD2 (7 bases). CDR1 and CDR2 (germline): MGHRA, YSYEKL. This CDR3 comprises 16 residues. The V and J ends lost 1 base and 4 bases respectively, with 17 bases between them. The CDR3 protein is CASSQVLAGASYEQYF. The CDR3 DNA follows: TGCGCCAGCAGCCAAGTTTTGGCGGGGGCGAGTTACGAGCAGTACTTC.

This clone was seen just once. CDR3 DNA: TGTGCCAGCAGTAGGACAAGAAATAGCAATCAGCCCCAGCATTTT. This codes for CASSRTRNSNQPQHF. The chain combines TRBV2 with TRBJ1-5; tentatively, D is TRBD1 (5 bases). Looked up from germline, CDR1 is SNHLY and CDR2 is FYNNEI. CDR3 length equals 15 residues. Trimming shortened V by 5 bases and J by 0 bases, and 11 bases separated the two germline ends.

This chain connects TRBV7-2 to TRBJ1-3; TRBD1 aligns across 7 bases. The germline V gene encodes CDR1 SGHTA and CDR2 FQGNSA. V trimming: 2 bases; J trimming: 7 bases; junction bases outside the gene matches: 11. CDR3 size: 16 residues. The DNA of the CDR3 is TGTGCCAGCAGCTTATCCCCAAGGACAGGTTGGAACACCATATATTTT. The encoded protein is CASSLSPRTGWNTIYF.

This clone was picked up one time. This sequence joins TRBV6-5 and TRBJ1-2; no clear D gene. Per germline, CDR1 MNHEY and CDR2 SVGAGI. The CDR3 length is 14 residues. V was pared by 2 bases and J by 4 bases, with 11 bases between. The CDR3 is CASSYGPNLYGYTF. The CDR3 DNA is TGTGCCAGCAGTTACGGGCCGAACCTCTATGGCTACACCTTC.

The chain employs TRBV7-9 and TRBJ2-7; D gene uncertain. This CDR3 spans 13 amino acids. Trimming pared 3 bases from V and 8 bases from J, leaving 14 bases between. Looked up from germline, CDR1 is SEHNR and CDR2 is FQNEAQ (reference sequence). The CDR3: CASSLDPPRQQYF. DNA of the CDR3: TGTGCCAGCAGCTTGGACCCCCCGCGTCAGCAGTACTTC.

The chain links TRBV4-1 to TRBJ1-1, with unresolved D. Between the trimmed V and J ends, which lost 4 bases and 1 base, there was a span of 13 bases. Germline assignment: CDR1 MGHRA and CDR2 YSYEKL. There are 15 residues in the CDR3. The CDR3 reads CASSPKSPENTEAFF. The CDR3 DNA reads as TGCGCCAGCAGCCCAAAGTCACCGGAGAACACTGAAGCTTTCTTT.

This clone was seen only once. The chain couples TRBV5-1 to TRBJ2-3, with D unresolved. CDR1 SGHRS and CDR2 YFSETQ come from the germline V gene. V was pared by 0 bases and J by 2 bases, with 7 bases between. CDR3 size: 14 residues. The DNA for the CDR3 is TGCGCCAGCAGCTTGGACAGTTTCACAGATACGCAGTATTTT. Its protein is CASSLDSFTDTQYF.

The V call is TRBV27, the J call TRBJ1-2; the D is unclear. The V end was cut by 5 bases, the J end by 0 bases, with 16 bases between. CDR1 is MNHEY and CDR2 is SMNVEV in the germline V gene (reference sequence). The CDR3 contains 16 residues. CDR3 sequence reads: CASSPLDTLTNYGYTF. The CDR3 region has the DNA TGTGCCAGCAGTCCCCTAGACACGCTCACTAACTATGGCTACACCTTC.

The chain employs TRBV7-2 and TRBJ2-7; tentatively, D is TRBD1 or TRBD2 (5 bases each). The germline V gene has CDR1 SGHTA and CDR2 FQGNSA. Trimming shortened V by 1 base and J by 6 bases, and 7 bases separated the two germline ends. The CDR3 covers 12 residues. In DNA, the CDR3 is TGTGCCAGCAGCTTAGGGGGGAGCGAGCAGTACTTC. Translating gives CASSLGGSEQYF.

The chain is built from TRBV30 and TRBJ2-7, with 8 bases lining up with TRBD1. V shed 3 bases, J shed 6 bases, and the junction held 10 bases outside the gene matches. Germline CDR1 GTSNPN, CDR2 SVGIG (reference sequence). This CDR3 has 14 amino acids. The CDR3 reads CAWSGPGQASEQYF. In DNA form, the CDR3 reads TGTGCCTGGAGCGGGCCGGGACAGGCCTCCGAGCAGTACTTC.